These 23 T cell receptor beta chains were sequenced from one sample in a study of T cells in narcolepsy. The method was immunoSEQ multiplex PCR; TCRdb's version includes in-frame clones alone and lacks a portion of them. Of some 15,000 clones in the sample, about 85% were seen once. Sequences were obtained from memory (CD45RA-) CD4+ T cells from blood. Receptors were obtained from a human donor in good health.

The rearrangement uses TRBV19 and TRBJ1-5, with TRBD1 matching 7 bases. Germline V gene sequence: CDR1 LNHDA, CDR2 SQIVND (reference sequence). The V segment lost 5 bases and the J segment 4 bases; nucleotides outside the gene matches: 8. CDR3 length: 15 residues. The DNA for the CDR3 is TGTGCCAGTAGTGCGGGACAGTCGGGGAATCAGCCCCAGCATTTT. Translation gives CASSAGQSGNQPQHF.

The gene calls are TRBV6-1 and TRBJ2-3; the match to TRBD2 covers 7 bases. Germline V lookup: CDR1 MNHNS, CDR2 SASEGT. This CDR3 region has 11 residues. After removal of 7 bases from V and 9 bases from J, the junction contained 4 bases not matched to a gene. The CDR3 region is CASTGTTTQYF. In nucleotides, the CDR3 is TGTGCCAGCACCGGGACTACCACGCAGTATTTT.

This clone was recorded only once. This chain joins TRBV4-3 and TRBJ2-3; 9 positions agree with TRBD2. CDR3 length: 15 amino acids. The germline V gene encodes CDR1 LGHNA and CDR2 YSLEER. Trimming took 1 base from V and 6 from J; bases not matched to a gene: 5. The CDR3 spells CASSQARLAGDTQYF. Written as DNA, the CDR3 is TGCGCCAGCAGCCAAGCCCGCCTAGCGGGGGATACGCAGTATTTT.

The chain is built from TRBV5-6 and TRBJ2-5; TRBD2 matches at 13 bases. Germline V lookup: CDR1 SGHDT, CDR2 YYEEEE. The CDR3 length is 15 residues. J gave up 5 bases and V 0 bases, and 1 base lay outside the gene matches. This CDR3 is CASSLGLAGGETQYF. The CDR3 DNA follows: TGTGCCAGCAGCTTGGGACTAGCGGGAGGCGAGACCCAGTACTTC.

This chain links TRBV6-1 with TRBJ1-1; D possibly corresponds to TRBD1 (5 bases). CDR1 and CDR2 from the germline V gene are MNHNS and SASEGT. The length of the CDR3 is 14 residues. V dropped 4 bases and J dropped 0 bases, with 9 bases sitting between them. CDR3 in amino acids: CASSARGMNTEAFF. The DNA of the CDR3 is TGTGCCAGCAGTGCGAGGGGAATGAACACTGAAGCTTTCTTT.

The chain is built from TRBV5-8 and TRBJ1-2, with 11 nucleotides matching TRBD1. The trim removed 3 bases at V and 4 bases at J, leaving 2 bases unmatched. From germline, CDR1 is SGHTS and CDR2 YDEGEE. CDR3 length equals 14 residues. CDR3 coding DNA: TGTGCCAGCAGCTGGACAGGGGGCTTCTATGGCTACACCTTC. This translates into CASSWTGGFYGYTF.

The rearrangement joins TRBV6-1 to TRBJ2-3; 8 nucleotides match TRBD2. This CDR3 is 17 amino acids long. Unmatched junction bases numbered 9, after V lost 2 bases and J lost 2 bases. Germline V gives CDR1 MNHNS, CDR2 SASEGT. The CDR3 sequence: CASSERSSGSYTDTQYF. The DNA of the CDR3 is TGTGCCAGCAGTGAAAGATCCAGCGGGAGTTACACAGATACGCAGTATTTT.

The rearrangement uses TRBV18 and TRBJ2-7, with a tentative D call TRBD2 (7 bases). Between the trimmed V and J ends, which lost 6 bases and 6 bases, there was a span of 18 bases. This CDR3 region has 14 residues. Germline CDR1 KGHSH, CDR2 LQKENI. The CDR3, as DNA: TGTGCCAGCTCGCCATACGGGGGGCGGACCGAGCAGTACTTC. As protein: CASSPYGGRTEQYF.

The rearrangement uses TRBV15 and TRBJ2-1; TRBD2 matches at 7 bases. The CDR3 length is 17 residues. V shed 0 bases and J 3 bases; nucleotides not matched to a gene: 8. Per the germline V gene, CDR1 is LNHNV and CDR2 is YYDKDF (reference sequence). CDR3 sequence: CATSRDRWASGYNEQFF. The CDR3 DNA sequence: TGTGCCACCAGCAGAGATAGGTGGGCTAGCGGCTACAATGAGCAGTTCTTC.

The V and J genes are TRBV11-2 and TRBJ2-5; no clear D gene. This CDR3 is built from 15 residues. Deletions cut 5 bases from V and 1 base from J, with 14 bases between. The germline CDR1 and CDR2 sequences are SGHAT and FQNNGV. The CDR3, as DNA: TGTGCCAGCAGCCCCGCCGGGCAGCCCCAAGAGACCCAGTACTTC. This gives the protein CASSPAGQPQETQYF. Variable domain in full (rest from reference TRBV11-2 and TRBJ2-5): EAGVAQSPRYKIIEKRQSVAFWCNPISGHATLYWYQQILGQGPKLLIQFQNNGVVDDSQLPKDRFSAERLKGVDSTLKIQPAKLEDSAVYLCASSPAGQPQETQYFGPGTRLLVL.

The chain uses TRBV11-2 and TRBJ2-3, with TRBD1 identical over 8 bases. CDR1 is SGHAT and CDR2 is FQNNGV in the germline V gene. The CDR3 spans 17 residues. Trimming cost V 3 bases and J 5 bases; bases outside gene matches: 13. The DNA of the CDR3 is TGTGCCAGCAGCTTTCGCCTGCGAGGACAGGGACTAGATACGCAGTATTTT. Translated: CASSFRLRGQGLDTQYF.

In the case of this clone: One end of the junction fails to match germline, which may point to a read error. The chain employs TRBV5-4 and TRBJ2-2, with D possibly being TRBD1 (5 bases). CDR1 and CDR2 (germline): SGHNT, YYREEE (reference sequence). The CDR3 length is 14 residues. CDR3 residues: CASLQDPNTGELFF. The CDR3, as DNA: TGCGCCAGCCTACAGGACCCGAACACCGGGGAGCTGTTTTTT.

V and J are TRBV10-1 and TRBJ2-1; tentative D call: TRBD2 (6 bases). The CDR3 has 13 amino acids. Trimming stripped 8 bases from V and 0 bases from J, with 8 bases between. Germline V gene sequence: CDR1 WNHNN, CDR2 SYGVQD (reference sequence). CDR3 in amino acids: CASVGSSYNEQFF. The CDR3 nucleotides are TGCGCCAGCGTCGGGAGCTCCTACAATGAGCAGTTCTTC.

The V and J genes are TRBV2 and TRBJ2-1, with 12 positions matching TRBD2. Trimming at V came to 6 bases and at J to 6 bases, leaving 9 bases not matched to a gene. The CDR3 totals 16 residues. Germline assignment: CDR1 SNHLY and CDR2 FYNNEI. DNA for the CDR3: TGTGCCAGCAGCCCTAACCCGGGACTAGCGGGCAATGAGCAGTTCTTC. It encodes CASSPNPGLAGNEQFF.

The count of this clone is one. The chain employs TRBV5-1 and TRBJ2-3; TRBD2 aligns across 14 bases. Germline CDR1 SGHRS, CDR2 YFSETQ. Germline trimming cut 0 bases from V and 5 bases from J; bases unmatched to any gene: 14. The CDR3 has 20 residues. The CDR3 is CASSLAGGLAGGPGGDTQYF. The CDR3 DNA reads TGCGCCAGCAGCTTGGCGGGAGGACTAGCGGGAGGACCAGGTGGAGATACGCAGTATTTT.

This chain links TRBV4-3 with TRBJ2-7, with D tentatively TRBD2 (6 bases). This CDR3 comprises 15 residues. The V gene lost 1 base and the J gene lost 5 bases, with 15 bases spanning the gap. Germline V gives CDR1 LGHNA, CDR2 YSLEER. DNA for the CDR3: TGCGCCAGCAGCCAAGGACTCGGGGGTAGCGACGAGCAGTACTTC. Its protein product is CASSQGLGGSDEQYF.

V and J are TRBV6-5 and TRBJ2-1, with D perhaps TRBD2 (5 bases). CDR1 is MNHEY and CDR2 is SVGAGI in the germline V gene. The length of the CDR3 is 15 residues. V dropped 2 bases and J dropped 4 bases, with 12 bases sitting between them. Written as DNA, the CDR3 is TGTGCCAGCAGTTACGCGCTGAGGGTATACAATGAGCAGTTCTTC. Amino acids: CASSYALRVYNEQFF.

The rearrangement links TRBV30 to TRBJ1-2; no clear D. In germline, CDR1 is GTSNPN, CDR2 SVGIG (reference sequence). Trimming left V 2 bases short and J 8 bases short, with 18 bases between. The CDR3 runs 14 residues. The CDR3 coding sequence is TGTGCCTGGAGTACCCTTTTGGGGAAAGAGGGCTACACCTTC. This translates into CAWSTLLGKEGYTF.

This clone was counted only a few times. The CDR3 sequence: CASSLPGRETQYF. As DNA, the CDR3 is TGTGCCAGCAGCTTGCCGGGGCGAGAGACCCAGTACTTC. The chain is built from TRBV5-5 and TRBJ2-5; D assignment may be TRBD1 or TRBD2 (5 bases each). V lost 1 base, J lost 4 bases, and 8 bases lay in between. The CDR3 has 13 residues. Looked up from germline, CDR1 is SGHKS and CDR2 is YYEKEE (reference sequence). The full variable domain, completed using reference TRBV5-5 and TRBJ2-5, is DAGVTQSPTHLIKTRGQQVTLRCSPISGHKSVSWYQQVLGQGPQFIFQYYEKEERGRGNFPDRFSARQFPNYSSELNVNALLLGDSALYLCASSLPGRETQYFGPGTRLLVL.

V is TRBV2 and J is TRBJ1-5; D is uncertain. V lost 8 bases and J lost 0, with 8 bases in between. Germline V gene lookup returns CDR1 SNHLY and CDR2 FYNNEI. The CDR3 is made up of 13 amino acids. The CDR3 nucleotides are TGTGCCAGCTTGGCCGATAGCAATCAGCCCCAGCATTTT. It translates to CASLADSNQPQHF. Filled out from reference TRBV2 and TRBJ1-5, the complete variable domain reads EPEVTQTPSHQVTQMGQEVILRCVPISNHLYFYWYRQILGQKVEFLVSFYNNEISEKSEIFDDQFSVERPDGSNFTLKIRSTKLEDSAMYFCASLADSNQPQHFGDGTRLSIL.

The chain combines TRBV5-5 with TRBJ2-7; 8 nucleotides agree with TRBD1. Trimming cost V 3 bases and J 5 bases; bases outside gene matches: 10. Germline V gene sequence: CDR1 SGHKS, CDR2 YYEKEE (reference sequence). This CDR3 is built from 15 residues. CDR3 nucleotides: TGTGCCAGCAGCTACAGGGGGTACCCCCAGAACGAGCAGTACTTC. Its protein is CASSYRGYPQNEQYF.

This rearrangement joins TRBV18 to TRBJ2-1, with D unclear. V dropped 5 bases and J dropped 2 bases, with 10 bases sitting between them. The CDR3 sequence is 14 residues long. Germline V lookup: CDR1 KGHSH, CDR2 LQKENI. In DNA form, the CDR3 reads TGTGCCAGCTCATCGTCCAGGACCTACAATGAGCAGTTCTTC. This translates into CASSSSRTYNEQFF.

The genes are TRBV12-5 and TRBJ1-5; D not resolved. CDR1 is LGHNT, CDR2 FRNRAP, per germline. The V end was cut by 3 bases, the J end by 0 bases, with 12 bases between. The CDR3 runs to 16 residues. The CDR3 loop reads CASGFVGAYSNQPQHF. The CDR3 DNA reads TGTGCTAGTGGTTTTGTCGGCGCTTATAGCAATCAGCCCCAGCATTTT.